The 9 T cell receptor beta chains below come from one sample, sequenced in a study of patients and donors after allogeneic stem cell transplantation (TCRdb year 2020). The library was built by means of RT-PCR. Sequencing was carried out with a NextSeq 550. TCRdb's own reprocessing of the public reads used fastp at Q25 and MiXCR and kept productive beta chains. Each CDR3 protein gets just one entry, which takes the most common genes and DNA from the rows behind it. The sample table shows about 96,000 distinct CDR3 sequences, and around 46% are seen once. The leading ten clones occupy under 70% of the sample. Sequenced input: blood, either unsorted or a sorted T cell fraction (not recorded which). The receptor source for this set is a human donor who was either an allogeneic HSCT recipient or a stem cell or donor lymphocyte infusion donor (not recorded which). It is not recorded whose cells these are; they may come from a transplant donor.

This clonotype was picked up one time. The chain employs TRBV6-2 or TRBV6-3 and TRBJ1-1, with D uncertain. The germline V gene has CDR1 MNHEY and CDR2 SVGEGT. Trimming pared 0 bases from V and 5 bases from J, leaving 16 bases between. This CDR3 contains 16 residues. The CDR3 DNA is TGTGCCAGCAGTTACTCGATGGCCACGGTGGGGACTGAAGCTTTCTTT. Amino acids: CASSYSMATVGTEAFF.

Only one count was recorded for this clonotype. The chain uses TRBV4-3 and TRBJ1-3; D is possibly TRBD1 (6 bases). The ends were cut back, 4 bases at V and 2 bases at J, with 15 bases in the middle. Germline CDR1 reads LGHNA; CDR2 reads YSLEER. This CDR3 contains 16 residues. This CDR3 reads CASSREGGLAGNTIYF. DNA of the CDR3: TGCGCCAGCAGCCGAGAGGGGGGACTGGCTGGAAACACCATATATTTT.

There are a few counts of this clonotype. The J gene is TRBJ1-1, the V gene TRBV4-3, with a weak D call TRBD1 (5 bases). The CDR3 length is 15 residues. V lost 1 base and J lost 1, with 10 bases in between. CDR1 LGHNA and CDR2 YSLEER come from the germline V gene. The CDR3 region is CASSQASGPNTEAFF. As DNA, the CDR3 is TGCGCCAGCAGCCAAGCGTCAGGGCCGAACACTGAAGCTTTCTTT.

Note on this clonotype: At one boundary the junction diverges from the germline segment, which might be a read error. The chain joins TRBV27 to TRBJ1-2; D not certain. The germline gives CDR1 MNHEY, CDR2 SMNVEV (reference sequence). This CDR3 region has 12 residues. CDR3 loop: CASRRGGYDYTF. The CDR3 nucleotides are TGTGCCAGCAGGCGGGGTGGATATGACTACACCTTC.

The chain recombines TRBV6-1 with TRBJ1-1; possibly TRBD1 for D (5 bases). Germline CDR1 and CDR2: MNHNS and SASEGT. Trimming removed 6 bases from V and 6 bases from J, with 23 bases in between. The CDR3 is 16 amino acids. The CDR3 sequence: CASRAILSRRTPEAFF. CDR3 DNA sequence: TGTGCCAGCAGGGCAATCCTGTCCCGTAGGACACCTGAAGCTTTCTTT.

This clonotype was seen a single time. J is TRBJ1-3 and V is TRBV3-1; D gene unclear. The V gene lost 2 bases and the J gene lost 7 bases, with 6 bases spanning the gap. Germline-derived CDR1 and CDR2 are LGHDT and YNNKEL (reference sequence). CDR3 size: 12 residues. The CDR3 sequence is CASSQKRNTIYF. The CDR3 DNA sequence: TGTGCCAGCAGCCAAAAGCGTAACACCATATATTTT. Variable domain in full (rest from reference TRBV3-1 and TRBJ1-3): DTAVSQTPKYLVTQMGNDKSIKCEQNLGHDTMYWYKQDSKKFLKIMFSYNNKELIINETVPNRFSPKSPDKAHLNLHINSLELGDSAVYFCASSQKRNTIYFGEGSWLTVV.

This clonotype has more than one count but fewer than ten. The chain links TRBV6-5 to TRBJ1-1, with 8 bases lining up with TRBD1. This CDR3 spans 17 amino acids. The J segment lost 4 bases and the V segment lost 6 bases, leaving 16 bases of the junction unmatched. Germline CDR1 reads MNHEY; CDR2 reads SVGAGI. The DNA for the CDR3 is TGTGCCAGCAGCCATATTTCAGGGGGCGAGTTGAGCACTGAAGCTTTCTTT. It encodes CASSHISGGELSTEAFF.

The CDR3 reads CASSQQGRLVARDYGYTF. CDR3 bases: TGCGCCAGCAGCCAACAGGGGAGACTCGTAGCAAGGGACTATGGCTACACCTTC. This chain links TRBV4-3 with TRBJ1-2; tentative D call: TRBD1 (6 bases). Germline V gene sequence: CDR1 LGHNA, CDR2 YSLEER. The V end lost 2 bases, the J end lost 3 bases, and 22 bases lay between the germline ends. This CDR3 is 18 amino acids long.

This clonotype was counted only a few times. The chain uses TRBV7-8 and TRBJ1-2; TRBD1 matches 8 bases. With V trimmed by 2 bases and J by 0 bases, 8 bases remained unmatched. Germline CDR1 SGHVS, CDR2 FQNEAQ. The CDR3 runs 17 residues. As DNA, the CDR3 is TGTGCCAGCAGCTTAAAACAGGGCAGGGGGCCTAACTATGGCTACACCTTC. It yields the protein CASSLKQGRGPNYGYTF.